This T cell receptor (beta chain) was sequenced for a study of blood T cell repertoires in COVID-19. Authors' methods: Estimated nucleated cell counts came from reference gene primer amplification. The method was immunoSEQ multiplex PCR; TCRdb's version includes in-frame clones alone and lacks a portion of them. V and J calls plus clone size are reproduced from that table; the DNA served to infer D and trimming. In the table there are around 150,000 clones, about four fifths of which are singletons. The CDR3 has 12 amino acids. Germline V gives CDR1 SQVTM, CDR2 ANQGSEA. The V segment lost 3 bases and the J segment 5 bases; nucleotides outside the gene matches: 1.

Sequencing input: PBMCs or T cells enriched from blood (not recorded which). This chain connects TRBV29-1 to TRBJ2-3; 8 nucleotides agree with TRBD1. The TCR originated in an older woman who had recovered from COVID-19. CDR3 amino acids: CSVEGQEDTQYF. The CDR3 DNA reads TGCAGCGTTGAGGGACAGGAAGATACGCAGTATTTT.